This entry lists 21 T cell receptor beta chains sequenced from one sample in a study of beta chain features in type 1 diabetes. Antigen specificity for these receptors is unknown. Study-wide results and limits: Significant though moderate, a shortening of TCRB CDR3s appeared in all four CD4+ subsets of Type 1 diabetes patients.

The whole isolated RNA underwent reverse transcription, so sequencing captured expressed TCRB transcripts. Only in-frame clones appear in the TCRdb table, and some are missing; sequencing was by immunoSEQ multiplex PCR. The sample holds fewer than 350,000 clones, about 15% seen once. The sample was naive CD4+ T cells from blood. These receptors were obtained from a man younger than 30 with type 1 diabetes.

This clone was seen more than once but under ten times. Here the CDR3 reads CTSSGLAGTDTQYF. The CDR3 region has the DNA TGCACCAGCTCAGGACTAGCCGGCACAGATACGCAGTATTTT. This chain links TRBV29-1 with TRBJ2-3, with TRBD2 identical over 8 bases. CDR3 length: 14 residues. Germline CDR1 SQVTM, CDR2 ANQGSEA.

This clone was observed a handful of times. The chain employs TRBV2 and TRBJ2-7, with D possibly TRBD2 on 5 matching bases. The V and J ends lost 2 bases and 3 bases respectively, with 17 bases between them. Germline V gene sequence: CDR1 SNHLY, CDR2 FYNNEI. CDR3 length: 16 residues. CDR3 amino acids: CASSETNGLQVYEQYF. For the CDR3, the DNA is TGTGCCAGCAGTGAAACAAACGGACTGCAGGTCTACGAGCAGTACTTC.

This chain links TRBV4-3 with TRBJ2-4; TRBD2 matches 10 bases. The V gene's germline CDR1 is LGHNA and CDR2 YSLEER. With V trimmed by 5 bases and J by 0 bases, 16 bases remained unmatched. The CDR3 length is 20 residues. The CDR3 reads CASSSSFGTSAGGAKNIQYF. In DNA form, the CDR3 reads TGCGCCAGCAGCAGCTCGTTCGGGACTAGCGCCGGAGGAGCCAAAAACATTCAGTACTTC.

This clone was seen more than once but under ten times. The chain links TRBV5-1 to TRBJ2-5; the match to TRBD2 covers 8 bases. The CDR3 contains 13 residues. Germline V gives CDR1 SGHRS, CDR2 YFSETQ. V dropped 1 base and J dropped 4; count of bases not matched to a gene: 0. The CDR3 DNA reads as TGCGCCAGCAGCTTGACTAGCGGAGAGACCCAGTACTTC. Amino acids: CASSLTSGETQYF. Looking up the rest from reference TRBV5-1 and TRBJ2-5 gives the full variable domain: KAGVTQTPRYLIKTRGQQVTLSCSPISGHRSVSWYQQTPGQGLQFLFEYFSETQRNKGNFPGRFSGRQFSNSRSEMNVSTLELGDSALYLCASSLTSGETQYFGPGTRLLVL.

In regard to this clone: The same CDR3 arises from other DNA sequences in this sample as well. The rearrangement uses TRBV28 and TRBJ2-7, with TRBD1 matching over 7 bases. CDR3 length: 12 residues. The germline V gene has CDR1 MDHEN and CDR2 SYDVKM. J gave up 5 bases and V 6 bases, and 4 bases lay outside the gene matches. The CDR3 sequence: CASRSTGDEQYF. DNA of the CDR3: TGTGCCAGCAGATCTACAGGGGACGAGCAGTACTTC.

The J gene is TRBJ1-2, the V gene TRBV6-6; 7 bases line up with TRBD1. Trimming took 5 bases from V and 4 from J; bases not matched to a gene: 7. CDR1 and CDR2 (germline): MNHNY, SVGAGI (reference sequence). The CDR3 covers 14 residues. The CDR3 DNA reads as TGTGCCAGCAGTGCGACAGGGTCCGGCTATGGCTACACCTTC. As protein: CASSATGSGYGYTF.

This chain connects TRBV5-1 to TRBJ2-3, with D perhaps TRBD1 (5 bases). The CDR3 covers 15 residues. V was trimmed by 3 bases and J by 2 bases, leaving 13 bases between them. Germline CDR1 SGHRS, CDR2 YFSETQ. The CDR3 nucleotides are TGCGCCAGCAGCTCCCGACAGCCGGCCACAGATACGCAGTATTTT. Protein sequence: CASSSRQPATDTQYF. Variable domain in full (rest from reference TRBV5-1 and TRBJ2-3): KAGVTQTPRYLIKTRGQQVTLSCSPISGHRSVSWYQQTPGQGLQFLFEYFSETQRNKGNFPGRFSGRQFSNSRSEMNVSTLELGDSALYLCASSSRQPATDTQYFGPGTRLTVL.

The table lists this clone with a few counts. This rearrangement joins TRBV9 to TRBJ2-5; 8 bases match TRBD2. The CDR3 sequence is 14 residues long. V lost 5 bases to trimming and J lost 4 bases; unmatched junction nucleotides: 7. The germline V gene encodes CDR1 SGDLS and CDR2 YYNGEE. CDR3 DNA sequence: TGTGCCAGCAGTCGGGCGGGGGGCCGAGAGACCCAGTACTTC. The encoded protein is CASSRAGGRETQYF.

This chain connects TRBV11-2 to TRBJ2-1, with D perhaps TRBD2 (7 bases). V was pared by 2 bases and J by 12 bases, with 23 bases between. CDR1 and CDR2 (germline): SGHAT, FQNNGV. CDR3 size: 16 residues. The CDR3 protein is CASSLPRGAGGGWQFF. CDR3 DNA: TGTGCCAGCAGCTTACCCCGGGGGGCAGGAGGGGGGTGGCAGTTCTTC.

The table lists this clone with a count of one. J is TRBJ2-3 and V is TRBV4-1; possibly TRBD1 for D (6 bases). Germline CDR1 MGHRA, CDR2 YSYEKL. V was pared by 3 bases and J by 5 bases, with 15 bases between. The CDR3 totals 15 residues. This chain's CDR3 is CASSQPGQRGDTQYF. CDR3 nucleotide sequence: TGCGCCAGCAGCCAGCCGGGACAAAGGGGAGATACGCAGTATTTT.

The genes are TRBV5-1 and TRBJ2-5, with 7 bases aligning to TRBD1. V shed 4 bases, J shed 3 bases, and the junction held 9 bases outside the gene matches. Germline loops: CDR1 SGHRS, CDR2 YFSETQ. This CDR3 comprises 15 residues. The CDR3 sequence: CASSVLWTGEETQYF. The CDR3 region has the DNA TGCGCCAGCAGCGTACTTTGGACAGGTGAAGAGACCCAGTACTTC.

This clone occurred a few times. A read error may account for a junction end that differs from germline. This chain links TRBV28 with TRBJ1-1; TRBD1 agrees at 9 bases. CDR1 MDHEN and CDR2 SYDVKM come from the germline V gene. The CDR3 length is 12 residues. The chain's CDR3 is CASSQTGTGNLF. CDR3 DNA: TGTGCCAGCAGCCAAACCGGGACAGGGAATCTCTTT. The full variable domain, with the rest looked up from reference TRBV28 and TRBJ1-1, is DVKVTQSSRYLVKRTGEKVFLECVQDMDHENMFWYRQDPGLGLRLIYFSYDVKMKEKGDIPEGYSVSREKKERFSLILESASTNQTSMYLCASSQTGTGNLFGQGTRLTVV.

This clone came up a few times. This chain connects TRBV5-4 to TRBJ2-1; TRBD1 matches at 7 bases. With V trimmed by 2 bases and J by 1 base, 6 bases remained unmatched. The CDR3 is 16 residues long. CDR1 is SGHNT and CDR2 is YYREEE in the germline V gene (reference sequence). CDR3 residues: CASSFTGVGSYNEQFF. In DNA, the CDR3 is TGTGCCAGCAGCTTTACAGGGGTCGGGTCCTACAATGAGCAGTTCTTC.

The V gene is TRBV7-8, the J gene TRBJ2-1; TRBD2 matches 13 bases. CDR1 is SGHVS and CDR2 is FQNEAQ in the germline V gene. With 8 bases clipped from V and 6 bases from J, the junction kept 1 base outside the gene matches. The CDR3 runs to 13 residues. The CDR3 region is CASRTSGSNEQFF. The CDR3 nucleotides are TGTGCCAGCCGGACTAGCGGGAGCAATGAGCAGTTCTTC.

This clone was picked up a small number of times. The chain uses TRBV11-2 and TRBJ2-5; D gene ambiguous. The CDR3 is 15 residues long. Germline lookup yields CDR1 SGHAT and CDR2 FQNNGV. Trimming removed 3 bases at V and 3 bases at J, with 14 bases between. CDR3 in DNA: TGTGCCAGCAGCTTCGGTAGCTTTAAAGAAGAGACCCAGTACTTC. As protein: CASSFGSFKEETQYF.

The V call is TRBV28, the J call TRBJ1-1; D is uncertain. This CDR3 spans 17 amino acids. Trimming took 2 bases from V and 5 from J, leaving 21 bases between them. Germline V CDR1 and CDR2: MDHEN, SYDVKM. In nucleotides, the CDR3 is TGTGCCAGCAGTTTAGCCCTCGGGGTAGGAGGTACAACTGAAGCTTTCTTT. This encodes CASSLALGVGGTTEAFF. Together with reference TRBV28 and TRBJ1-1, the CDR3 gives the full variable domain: DVKVTQSSRYLVKRTGEKVFLECVQDMDHENMFWYRQDPGLGLRLIYFSYDVKMKEKGDIPEGYSVSREKKERFSLILESASTNQTSMYLCASSLALGVGGTTEAFFGQGTRLTVV.

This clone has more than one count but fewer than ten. This CDR3 reads CASSLRDKELETQYF. The CDR3 DNA reads as TGTGCCAGCAGCTTACGTGATAAGGAGTTGGAGACCCAGTACTTC. The chain employs TRBV11-2 and TRBJ2-5, with no clear D. V dropped 2 bases and J dropped 5 bases, with 15 bases sitting between them. This CDR3 spans 15 amino acids. CDR1 is SGHAT, CDR2 FQNNGV, per germline.

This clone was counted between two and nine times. The CDR3 sequence is CASSLGTGIPTWRNQPQHF. CDR3 bases: TGCGCCAGCAGCCTAGGGACAGGGATTCCCACTTGGCGCAATCAGCCCCAGCATTTT. The chain joins TRBV5-1 to TRBJ1-5; 9 nucleotides align to TRBD1. Germline V gene lookup returns CDR1 SGHRS and CDR2 YFSETQ. J was trimmed by 2 bases and V by 4 bases; bases with no gene match: 16. CDR3 length: 19 amino acids.

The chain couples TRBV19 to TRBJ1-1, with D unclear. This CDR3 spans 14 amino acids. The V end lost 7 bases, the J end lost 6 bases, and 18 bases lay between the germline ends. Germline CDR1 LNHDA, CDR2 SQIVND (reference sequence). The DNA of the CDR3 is TGTGCCAGTAAGGAGGGCGCACGTTGGGCTGAAGCTTTCTTT. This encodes CASKEGARWAEAFF.

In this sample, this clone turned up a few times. CDR3: CASSRRTDTQYF. The CDR3 DNA reads TGTGCCAGCAGCCGTCGCACAGATACGCAGTATTTT. The chain joins TRBV7-2 to TRBJ2-3; no reliable D call. Trimming pared 5 bases from V and 1 base from J, leaving 4 bases between. CDR1 and CDR2 from the germline V gene are SGHTA and FQGNSA. CDR3 length equals 12 residues.

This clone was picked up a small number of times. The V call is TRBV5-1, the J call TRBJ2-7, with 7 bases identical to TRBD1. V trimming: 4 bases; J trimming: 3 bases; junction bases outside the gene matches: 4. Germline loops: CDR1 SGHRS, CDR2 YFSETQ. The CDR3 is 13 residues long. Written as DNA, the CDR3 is TGCGCCAGCAGCCTTACAGGGGTCTACGAGCAGTACTTC. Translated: CASSLTGVYEQYF.